These T cell receptor beta chains were read from a single sample in a study of blood T cell repertoires in COVID-19. Some clones are missing from TCRdb's copy, which holds only in-frame ones; the method was immunoSEQ multiplex PCR. This sample has just over 250,000 clones, with around 90% found just once. Sample: peripheral blood. Receptors originate from a person aged 18 to 35 with COVID-19, enrolled during active disease. The CDR3 runs from the conserved cysteine through the conserved F or W. The order of the fields is D gene, V gene, J gene, clone size, CDR3 protein, CDR3 DNA. A D gene is named only where the DNA matches it firmly. Size values are once, few and many counts, or a class for expanded clones, and some rows have none.

>-|TRBV25-1|TRBJ1-4|-
CASSESSPGGNEKLFF
TGTGCCAGCAGTGAATCTTCCCCCGGGGGTAATGAAAAACTGTTTTTT
>-|TRBV6-2/TRBV6-3|TRBJ2-5|-
CASSGGVGSGVQETQYF
TGTGCCAGCAGCGGGGGCGTTGGGAGTGGGGTTCAAGAGACCCAGTACTTC
>-|TRBV28|TRBJ2-7|-
CASSLSRGSYEQYF
TGTGCCAGCAGTTTATCCAGGGGCTCCTACGAGCAGTACTTC
>TRBD2|TRBV27|TRBJ2-1|-
CASSSLAGGLYEQFF
TGTGCCAGCAGTTCCCTAGCGGGAGGGCTATATGAGCAGTTCTTC
>TRBD2|TRBV2|TRBJ2-1|-
CASSDSGLAGGREQFF
TGTGCCAGCAGCGATTCCGGACTAGCGGGAGGGCGCGAGCAGTTCTTC
>-|TRBV30|TRBJ1-1|-
CACRRRMNTEAFF
TGTGCCTGTCGGCGGCGGATGAACACTGAAGCTTTCTTT
>-|TRBV27|TRBJ2-1|-
CASSLSDGTREFF
TGTGCCAGCAGTTTATCGGACGGGACAAGGGAGTTCTTC
>TRBD1|TRBV7-2|TRBJ2-3|-
CASSPGQGPDTQYF
TGTGCCAGCAGCCCGGGACAGGGACCAGATACGCAGTATTTT
>-|TRBV2|TRBJ1-5|-
CASSARGRNQPQHF
TGTGCCAGCAGCGCCAGGGGTCGGAATCAGCCCCAGCATTTT
>-|TRBV5-1|TRBJ1-1|-
CASSLGADEAFF
TGCGCCAGCAGCTTGGGAGCGGATGAAGCTTTCTTT
>-|TRBV10-3|TRBJ2-7|-
CAISVGGDEQYF
TGTGCCATCAGTGTAGGAGGGGACGAGCAGTACTTC
>TRBD2|TRBV7-3|TRBJ2-1|-
CASRYTGTSGHLPTNEQFF
TGTGCCAGCAGGTACACCGGGACTAGCGGTCATCTACCAACAAATGAGCAGTTCTTC
>-|TRBV28|TRBJ2-7|-
CASSSYYEQYF
TGTGCCAGCAGTTCGTATTACGAGCAGTACTTC
>-|TRBV19|TRBJ2-7|once
CASSTGVGYEQYF
TGTGCCAGTAGTACGGGTGTGGGCTACGAGCAGTACTTC
>-|TRBV11-2|TRBJ1-2|-
CASSLDAVRGGYTF
TGTGCCAGCAGCTTAGATGCGGTCCGAGGAGGCTACACCTTC
>TRBD2|TRBV7-2|TRBJ2-2|once
CASSLLASGKRLTGELFF
TGTGCCAGCAGCTTATTGGCTAGCGGGAAACGTCTGACCGGGGAGCTGTTTTTT
>-|TRBV24-1|TRBJ2-2|-
CATSYTGELFF
TGTGCCACCTCCTACACCGGGGAGCTGTTTTTT
>TRBD2|TRBV9|TRBJ2-1|-
CASSVAGGSDEQFF
TGTGCCAGCAGCGTAGCGGGAGGGTCCGATGAGCAGTTCTTC
>TRBD1|TRBV29-1|TRBJ1-5|-
CSVGGQGGQPQHF
TGCAGCGTTGGGGGACAGGGGGGTCAGCCCCAGCATTTT
>-|TRBV29-1|TRBJ1-2|-
CSVPDGGYGYTF
TGCAGCGTTCCTGACGGAGGATATGGCTACACCTTC
>-|TRBV30|TRBJ1-5|-
CAWSGLGGQPQHF
TGTGCCTGGAGTGGCCTGGGAGGTCAGCCCCAGCATTTT
>TRBD1|TRBV29-1|TRBJ2-1|few
CSTGASGGSYNEQFF
TGCAGCACTGGGGCGTCAGGGGGCTCCTACAATGAGCAGTTCTTC
>TRBD1|TRBV5-1|TRBJ1-1|once
CASSLGTGSEAFF
TGCGCCAGCAGCTTGGGGACAGGGTCCGAAGCTTTCTTT
>TRBD1|TRBV5-1|TRBJ2-7|-
CASSLGPGQYYEQYF
TGCGCCAGCAGCTTGGGGCCGGGACAGTACTACGAGCAGTACTTC
>-|TRBV7-9|TRBJ2-2|-
CASSPWTGGGGGVTGELFF
TGTGCCAGCAGCCCATGGACTGGGGGCGGAGGGGGCGTCACCGGGGAGCTGTTTTTT
>TRBD2|TRBV10-1|TRBJ2-1|-
CASPKVGGRDNEQFF
TGCGCCAGCCCTAAGGTAGGCGGGAGGGACAATGAGCAGTTCTTC
>-|TRBV4-2|TRBJ2-5|-
CASSQVGVAPQETQYF
TGTGCCAGCAGCCAAGTAGGGGTCGCTCCCCAGGAGACCCAGTACTTC
>-|TRBV28|TRBJ2-3|-
CATVGPGVDTQYF
TGTGCCACCGTCGGCCCGGGAGTGGATACGCAGTATTTT
>TRBD2|TRBV7-6|TRBJ2-7|-
CASSLERAGALTEQYF
TGTGCCAGCAGCTTAGAGAGAGCGGGAGCGTTAACCGAGCAGTACTTC